Presented here are 20 T cell receptor beta chains from one specimen sequenced in a study of vaccination and CD4 T cells after COVID-19. The Oncomine TCR Beta short-read assay generated sequence data from the DNA of cultured CD4+ T cells. Using its own MiXCR run on the PCR reads, TCRdb lists one record per CDR3 protein. The data show under 20,000 distinct CDR3 sequences, about 39% seen once. Treatment of the sample: roughly 10-day PBMC culture with coronavirus spike peptide pools or control peptides (ViraFEST assay). Their specific antigens are unknown. This specimen consisted of CD4+ T cells from blood, cultured in vitro, obtained before SARS-CoV-2 vaccination. Source of these receptors: a human donor who had recovered from COVID-19.

This clonotype was observed a few times. This sequence joins TRBV20-1 and TRBJ1-1; a possible D gene is TRBD1 (6 bases). CDR1 is DFQATT, CDR2 SNEGSKA, per germline (reference sequence). This CDR3 is 13 amino acids long. The ends were cut back, 6 bases at V and 3 bases at J, with 14 bases in the middle. This CDR3 reads CSASRGADTEAFF. In DNA, the CDR3 is TGCAGTGCGAGTCGGGGGGCCGACACTGAAGCTTTCTTT.

The V call is TRBV7-3, the J call TRBJ1-1; no clear D gene. The CDR3 is made up of 14 amino acids. V was pared by 3 bases and J by 5 bases, with 13 bases between. The germline V gene encodes CDR1 SGHTA and CDR2 FQGTGA. Here the CDR3 reads CASSFSEVGTEAFF. The CDR3 DNA sequence: TGTGCCAGCAGCTTTTCAGAGGTAGGAACTGAAGCTTTCTTT.

Judged by abundance, this clonotype is medium-sized. The CDR3 loop reads CATSRTGDEQYF. The CDR3 region has the DNA TGTGCCACCAGCAGGACAGGGGACGAGCAGTACTTC. The chain couples TRBV15 to TRBJ2-7, with 8 positions matching TRBD1. Germline lookup yields CDR1 LNHNV and CDR2 YYDKDF (reference sequence). J lost 5 bases, V lost 3 bases, and 0 bases had no gene match. The CDR3 spans 12 residues.

This clonotype has just a few counts. The junction and the germline gene differ at one end; a read error may be behind it. The J gene is TRBJ1-6, the V gene TRBV6-2 or TRBV6-3; D perhaps matches TRBD1 (6 bases). The CDR3 extends over 15 amino acids. Germline loops: CDR1 MNHEY, CDR2 SVGEGT. The CDR3 region is CASRYSRTENSPLHF. CDR3 DNA: TGTGCCAGCAGATACTCCAGGACAGAGAATTCACCCCTCCACTTT.

J is TRBJ2-7 and V is TRBV6-2 or TRBV6-3; possible D gene TRBD2, 5 bases. V was trimmed by 6 bases and J by 2 bases, leaving 14 bases between them. This CDR3 is 14 amino acids long. Germline values: CDR1 MNHEY, CDR2 SVGEGT. The CDR3 loop reads CASSYAVLAYEQYF. CDR3 DNA sequence: TGTGCCAGCAGCTACGCCGTACTAGCCTACGAGCAGTACTTC.

The chain recombines TRBV20-1 with TRBJ1-1; D gene unclear. V dropped 3 bases and J dropped 9 bases, with 2 bases sitting between them. This CDR3 is built from 8 residues. Germline V gene lookup returns CDR1 DFQATT and CDR2 SNEGSKA (reference sequence). As DNA, the CDR3 is TGCAGTGCTAGTCAAGCTTTCTTT. Translated, it gives CSASQAFF.

CDR3 residues: CASAGLKGGYEQYF. CDR3 sequence (DNA): TGTGCCAGCGCTGGACTAAAGGGCGGGTACGAGCAGTACTTC. The chain combines TRBV7-6 with TRBJ2-7, with D perhaps matching TRBD2 (6 bases). The CDR3 contains 14 residues. With 8 bases removed from V and 4 bases from J, the gap between germline ends came to 18 bases. CDR1 and CDR2 from the germline V gene are SGHVS and FNYEAQ.

Of note for this clonotype: No conserved phenylalanine or tryptophan is present at the end of the CDR3, so a read error is the likely explanation. The chain links TRBV20-1 to TRBJ2-7; tentative D call: TRBD1 (6 bases). The CDR3 has 14 residues. Germline V gene sequence: CDR1 DFQATT, CDR2 SNEGSKA (reference sequence). The ends were cut back, 3 bases at V and 6 bases at J, with 18 bases in the middle. The CDR3 sequence: CSARDQGFGSEQYS. The CDR3 coding sequence is TGCAGTGCTAGGGACCAGGGGTTTGGGAGCGAGCAGTACTCC.

This clonotype showed up just a few times. This chain connects TRBV7-9 to TRBJ2-5, with TRBD1 matching 10 bases. Germline CDR1 and CDR2: SEHNR and FQNEAQ (reference sequence). The CDR3 has 15 amino acids. Losses at the gene ends were 5 bases for V and 4 bases for J; bases not matched to a gene: 7. This CDR3 reads CASSRRTGGGETQYF. CDR3 coding DNA: TGTGCCAGCAGCCGTCGGACAGGGGGAGGAGAGACCCAGTACTTC.

The table lists this clonotype with a few counts. This chain uses TRBV27 with TRBJ2-3; no clear D gene. With 10 bases removed from V and 2 bases from J, the gap between germline ends came to 16 bases. Germline values: CDR1 MNHEY, CDR2 SMNVEV (reference sequence). The CDR3 totals 14 residues. CDR3 region: CATNRLGNTDTQYF. DNA of the CDR3: TGTGCCACAAACCGACTGGGAAACACAGATACGCAGTATTTT.

This chain joins TRBV7-9 and TRBJ2-2; D is unresolved. The V end was cut by 5 bases, the J end by 2 bases, with 21 bases between. This CDR3 comprises 18 residues. CDR1 and CDR2 from the germline V gene are SEHNR and FQNEAQ (reference sequence). The CDR3 DNA is TGTGCCAGCAGCCCTCACCTCCCGACTGATCCTAACACCGGGGAGCTGTTTTTT. The encoded protein is CASSPHLPTDPNTGELFF.

A few counts support this clonotype. The rearrangement links TRBV7-8 to TRBJ2-3; no firm D call. Trimming pared 7 bases from V and 4 bases from J, leaving 21 bases between. CDR3 size: 16 residues. Germline V gene lookup returns CDR1 SGHVS and CDR2 FQNEAQ. The DNA for the CDR3 is TGTGCCAGCAAAACTGCAGCGCGACTTGGGCCAGATACGCAGTATTTT. Protein: CASKTAARLGPDTQYF.

A few counts support this clonotype. This sequence joins TRBV18 and TRBJ1-1; D is unresolved. V shed 4 bases and J shed 2 bases, with 5 bases lying between them. There are 12 residues in the CDR3. Per the germline V gene, CDR1 is KGHSH and CDR2 is LQKENI. CDR3: CASSLLNTEAFF. CDR3 coding DNA: TGTGCCAGCTCACTCCTAAACACTGAAGCTTTCTTT.

A few counts support this clonotype. The V and J genes are TRBV28 and TRBJ1-2; the match to TRBD1 covers 8 bases. The V gene end was trimmed by 3 bases and the J gene end by 5 bases; junction bases not matched to a gene: 8. The CDR3 sequence is 15 residues long. Germline CDR1 MDHEN, CDR2 SYDVKM. The CDR3 is CASSLADRDGYGYTF. The CDR3 DNA follows: TGTGCCAGCAGTTTGGCGGACAGGGATGGGTATGGCTACACCTTC.

The rearrangement links TRBV5-4 to TRBJ2-7, with no clear D. Trimming stripped 4 bases from V and 3 bases from J, with 11 bases between. This CDR3 region has 13 residues. Per germline, CDR1 SGHNT and CDR2 YYREEE (reference sequence). The DNA of the CDR3 is TGTGCCAGCAGCCGAAACAACCTCTACGAGCAGTACTTC. This sequence encodes CASSRNNLYEQYF.

The chain has TRBV4-2 and TRBJ2-2; possibly TRBD1 for D (6 bases). Trimming took 1 base from V and 0 from J, leaving 15 bases between them. The CDR3 has 18 amino acids. The germline gives CDR1 LGHNA, CDR2 YNFKEQ. The CDR3 spells CASSQGSVGQTNTGELFF. Written as DNA, the CDR3 is TGTGCCAGCAGCCAAGGTAGTGTAGGACAGACGAACACCGGGGAGCTGTTTTTT.

The gene calls are TRBV19 and TRBJ2-2; D is unclear. This CDR3 spans 15 amino acids. With 7 bases removed from V and 1 base from J, the gap between germline ends came to 13 bases. Germline V lookup: CDR1 LNHDA, CDR2 SQIVND (reference sequence). In DNA form, the CDR3 reads TGTGCCAGTACAACACCGGACGGGAACACCGGGGAGCTGTTTTTT. Translating gives CASTTPDGNTGELFF.

This sequence joins TRBV7-2 and TRBJ2-1, with TRBD2 as a possible D gene (5 bases). The germline gives CDR1 SGHTA, CDR2 FQGNSA. The V gene lost 6 bases and the J gene lost 8 bases, with 17 bases spanning the gap. CDR3 size: 14 residues. CDR3 residues: CASRIRTAADEQFF. For the CDR3, the DNA is TGTGCCAGCAGAATCCGGACTGCGGCGGATGAGCAGTTCTTC.

The chain uses TRBV28 and TRBJ1-2; D is possibly TRBD1 (5 bases). V lost 8 bases, J lost 4 bases, and 11 bases lay in between. From germline, CDR1 is MDHEN and CDR2 SYDVKM. This CDR3 region has 12 residues. CDR3 coding DNA: TGTGCCAGCTCCCTTGGGGGCTATGGCTACACCTTC. Residues: CASSLGGYGYTF.

This clonotype was seen a handful of times. This chain uses TRBV7-8 with TRBJ1-6; the D is unclear. Trimming removed 3 bases from V and 4 bases from J, with 7 bases in between. The CDR3 runs to 14 residues. The germline gives CDR1 SGHVS, CDR2 FQNEAQ. CDR3 bases: TGTGCCAGCAGCTTGGACGGATATAATTCACCCCTCCACTTT. It specifies CASSLDGYNSPLHF.